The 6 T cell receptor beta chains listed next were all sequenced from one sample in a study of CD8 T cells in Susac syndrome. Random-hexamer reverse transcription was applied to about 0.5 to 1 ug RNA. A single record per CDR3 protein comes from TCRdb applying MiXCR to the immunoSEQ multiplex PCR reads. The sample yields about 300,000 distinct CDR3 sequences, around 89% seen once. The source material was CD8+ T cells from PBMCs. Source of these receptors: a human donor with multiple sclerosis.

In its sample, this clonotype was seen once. The CDR3 loop reads CATSRDPPDRGPLNEQFF. The CDR3 DNA is TGTGCCACCAGCAGAGATCCCCCGGACAGGGGGCCCCTCAATGAGCAGTTCTTC. The rearrangement links TRBV15 to TRBJ2-1, with 11 bases identical to TRBD1. There are 18 residues in the CDR3. Looked up from germline, CDR1 is LNHNV and CDR2 is YYDKDF (reference sequence). V lost 0 bases to trimming and J lost 6 bases; unmatched junction nucleotides: 10.

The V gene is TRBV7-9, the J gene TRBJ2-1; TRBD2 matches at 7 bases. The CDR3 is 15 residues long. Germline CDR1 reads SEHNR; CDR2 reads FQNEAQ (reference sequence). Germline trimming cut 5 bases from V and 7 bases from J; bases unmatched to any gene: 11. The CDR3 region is CASSTGLTSENEQFF. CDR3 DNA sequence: TGTGCCAGCAGCACGGGACTAACCTCGGAGAATGAGCAGTTCTTC.

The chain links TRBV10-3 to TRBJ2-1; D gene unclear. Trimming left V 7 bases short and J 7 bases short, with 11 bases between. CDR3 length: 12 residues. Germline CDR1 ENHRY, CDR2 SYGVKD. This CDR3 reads CAIIGAKNEQFF. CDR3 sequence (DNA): TGTGCCATCATTGGCGCCAAGAATGAGCAGTTCTTC.

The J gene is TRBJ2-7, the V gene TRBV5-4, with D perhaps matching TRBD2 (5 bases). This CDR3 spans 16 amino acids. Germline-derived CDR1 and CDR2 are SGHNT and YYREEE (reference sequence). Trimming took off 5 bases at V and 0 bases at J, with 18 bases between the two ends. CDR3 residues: CASSLNPEELSYEQYF. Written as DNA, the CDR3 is TGTGCCAGCAGTCTGAACCCGGAGGAACTCTCCTACGAGCAGTACTTC.

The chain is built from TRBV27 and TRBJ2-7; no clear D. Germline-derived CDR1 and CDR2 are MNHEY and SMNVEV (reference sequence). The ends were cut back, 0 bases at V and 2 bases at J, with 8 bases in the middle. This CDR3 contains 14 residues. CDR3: CASSLSDGTYEQYF. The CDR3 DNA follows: TGTGCCAGCAGTTTATCGGACGGCACCTACGAGCAGTACTTC.

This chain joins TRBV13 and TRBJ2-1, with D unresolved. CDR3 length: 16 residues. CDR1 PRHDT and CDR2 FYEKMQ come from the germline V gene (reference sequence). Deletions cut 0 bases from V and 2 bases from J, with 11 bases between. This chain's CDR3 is CASSLGGLDPYNEQFF. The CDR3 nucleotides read TGTGCCAGCAGCTTAGGCGGTTTAGACCCCTACAATGAGCAGTTCTTC.